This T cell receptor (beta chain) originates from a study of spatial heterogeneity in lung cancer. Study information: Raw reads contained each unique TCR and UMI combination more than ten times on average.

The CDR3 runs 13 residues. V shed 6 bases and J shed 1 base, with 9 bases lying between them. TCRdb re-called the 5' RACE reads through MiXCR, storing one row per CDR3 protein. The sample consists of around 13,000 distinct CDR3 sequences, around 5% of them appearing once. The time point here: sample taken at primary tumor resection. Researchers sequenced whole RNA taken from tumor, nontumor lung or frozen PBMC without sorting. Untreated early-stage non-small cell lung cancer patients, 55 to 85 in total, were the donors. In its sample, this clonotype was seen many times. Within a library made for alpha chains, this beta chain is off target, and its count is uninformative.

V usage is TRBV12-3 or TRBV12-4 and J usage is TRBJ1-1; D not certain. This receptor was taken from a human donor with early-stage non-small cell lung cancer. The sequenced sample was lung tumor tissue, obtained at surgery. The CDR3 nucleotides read TGTGCCAGCAGCCCGGAAGGGAACACTGAAGCTTTCTTT. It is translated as CASSPEGNTEAFF.